A selection of T cell receptor beta chains follows, all from one sample in a study of cytomegalovirus exposure and HLA in healthy donors. Sequencing used immunoSEQ multiplex PCR; TCRdb keeps in-frame clones, though not all of them. This sample has 210,000 or so clones, with over 75% found just once. What was sequenced was PBMCs. These receptors all stem from a human donor in good health. Each CDR3 is given with its conserved first and last residue. D genes are given only for firm matches. Expanded clones are given a class, and other clones once, few, many or no size at all.

cdr3_aa cdr3_nt j_call clone_size d_call v_call
CASSVTGKFDEAFF TGTGCCAGCAGCGTGACAGGGAAGTTCGATGAAGCTTTCTTT TRBJ1-1 few TRBD1 TRBV9
CAWSVRFRGSGETQYF TGTGCCTGGAGTGTACGGTTCCGCGGGAGTGGGGAGACCCAGTACTTC TRBJ2-5 NA TRBD2 TRBV30
CASSYRTSVNEQFF TGTGCCAGCAGCTACCGGACTAGCGTCAATGAGCAGTTCTTC TRBJ2-1 once TRBD2 TRBV9
CASSYAAGAETQYF TGTGCCAGCAGTTACGCAGCAGGCGCGGAGACCCAGTACTTC TRBJ2-5 NA NA TRBV6-6
CASSLQGAGGPLETQYF TGTGCCAGCAGCTTACAGGGCGCGGGAGGGCCCTTAGAGACCCAGTACTTC TRBJ2-5 NA TRBD2 TRBV7-8
CSSSWGQDPSYEQYF TGTTCCAGCAGCTGGGGACAGGATCCTAGCTACGAGCAGTACTTC TRBJ2-7 NA TRBD1 TRBV7-9
CASGLERFQRGQPQHF TGTGCTAGTGGTTTGGAAAGGTTCCAGAGAGGTCAGCCCCAGCATTTT TRBJ1-5 NA NA TRBV12-5
CASSFRGPLRTQYF TGTGCCAGCAGCTTTCGAGGGCCACTTAGGACCCAGTACTTC TRBJ2-5 once NA TRBV5-4
CASSPQGQFGNTIYF TGTGCCAGCAGCCCACAAGGACAATTCGGAAACACCATATATTTT TRBJ1-3 NA NA TRBV7-8
CASSLSRQTQETQYF TGTGCCAGCAGCTTATCACGACAGACACAAGAGACCCAGTACTTC TRBJ2-5 NA NA TRBV7-9
CASSYQAGEQFF TGTGCCAGCAGTTACCAGGCCGGTGAGCAGTTCTTC TRBJ2-1 NA NA TRBV6-6
CASSWGEQETQYF TGTGCCAGCAGTTGGGGAGAACAAGAGACCCAGTACTTC TRBJ2-5 NA NA TRBV6-6
CASSLGRGNTEAFF TGTGCCAGCAGCTTAGGGCGCGGGAACACTGAAGCTTTCTTT TRBJ1-1 NA NA TRBV11-3
CASSPRTGTYEQYF TGTGCCAGCAGCCCCCGGACAGGGACCTACGAGCAGTACTTC TRBJ2-7 NA TRBD1 TRBV7-9
CASSLGGDQAFF TGTGCCAGCAGCTTGGGTGGAGACCAAGCTTTCTTT TRBJ1-1 NA NA TRBV5-6
CASSLRTGVWEKLFF TGTGCCAGCAGTCTCCGCACAGGGGTTTGGGAAAAACTGTTTTTT TRBJ1-4 NA TRBD1 TRBV27
CASSAPDEQYF TGTGCCAGCAGCGCCCCAGACGAGCAGTACTTC TRBJ2-7 NA NA TRBV5-4
CASSDFSLGDEQFF TGTGCCAGCAGTGACTTTTCCCTCGGTGATGAGCAGTTCTTC TRBJ2-1 NA NA TRBV6-1
CASSPPYGSNEQYF TGTGCCAGCAGCCCCCCGTACGGGAGCAACGAGCAGTACTTC TRBJ2-7 once NA TRBV7-9
CASSLGSGATYNEQFF TGTGCCAGCAGCTTAGGGTCAGGGGCCACCTACAATGAGCAGTTCTTC TRBJ2-1 NA NA TRBV7-2
CASRESGMNYEQYF TGTGCCAGCAGGGAGAGCGGGATGAACTACGAGCAGTACTTC TRBJ2-7 NA TRBD2 TRBV28
CASSLLRQGEAFF TGTGCCAGCAGTTTACTCCGACAGGGAGAAGCTTTCTTT TRBJ1-1 NA TRBD1 TRBV27
CAWALGEGASYGYTF TGTGCCTGGGCCCTGGGAGAGGGGGCGAGCTATGGCTACACCTTC TRBJ1-2 NA TRBD1 TRBV30
CASSTQERQPQHF TGTGCCAGCTCAACCCAGGAGCGGCAGCCCCAGCATTTT TRBJ1-5 NA NA TRBV19
CASTQTDSNEKLFF TGTGCCAGCACCCAGACGGACAGTAATGAAAAACTGTTTTTT TRBJ1-4 NA NA TRBV4-2
CASSVKGDGQGASSSGNTIYF TGTGCCAGCAGCGTAAAAGGGGATGGACAGGGGGCTTCTAGCTCTGGAAACACCATATATTTT TRBJ1-3 few TRBD1 TRBV9
CASSLGTGGVNYGYTF TGTGCCAGCAGCTTAGGGACAGGGGGCGTTAACTATGGCTACACCTTC TRBJ1-2 NA TRBD1 TRBV7-9
CASSLERPGGGNTIYF TGCGCCAGCAGCTTGGAGCGGCCCGGGGGAGGAAACACCATATATTTT TRBJ1-3 NA NA TRBV5-1
CASSSETGLISFYEQYF TGTGCCAGCAGCTCTGAGACAGGGCTCATCAGCTTTTACGAGCAGTACTTC TRBJ2-7 NA TRBD1 TRBV11-1
CASSPREGQASPGELFF TGTGCCAGCTCACCAAGAGAAGGACAGGCTTCCCCCGGGGAGCTGTTTTTT TRBJ2-2 NA TRBD1 TRBV18
CASSPEEKLFF TGTGCCAGCAGCCCTGAGGAAAAACTGTTTTTT TRBJ1-4 NA NA TRBV6-5